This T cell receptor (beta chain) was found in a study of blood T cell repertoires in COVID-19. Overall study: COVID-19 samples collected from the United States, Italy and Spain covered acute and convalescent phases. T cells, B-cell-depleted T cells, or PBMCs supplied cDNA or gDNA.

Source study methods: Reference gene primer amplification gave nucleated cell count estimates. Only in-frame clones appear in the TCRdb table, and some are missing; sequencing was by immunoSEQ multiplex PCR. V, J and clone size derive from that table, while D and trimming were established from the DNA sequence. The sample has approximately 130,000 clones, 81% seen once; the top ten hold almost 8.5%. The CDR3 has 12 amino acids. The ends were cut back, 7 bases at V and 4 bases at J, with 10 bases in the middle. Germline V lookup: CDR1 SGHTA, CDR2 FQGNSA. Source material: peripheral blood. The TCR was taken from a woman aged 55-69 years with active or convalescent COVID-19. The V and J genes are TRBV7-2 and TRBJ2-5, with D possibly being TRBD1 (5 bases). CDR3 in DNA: TGTGCCAGCAATAAAAGGGGAGAGACCCAGTACTTC. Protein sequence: CASNKRGETQYF.